The rows below give T cell receptor beta chains drawn from one sample of a study of cytomegalovirus exposure and HLA in healthy donors. Some clones are missing from TCRdb's copy, which holds only in-frame ones; the method was immunoSEQ multiplex PCR. This sample has approximately 110,000 clones, with 55% to 75% found just once. Sequences were obtained from PBMCs. The receptors shown here come from a man aged 30 to 45 in good health and CMV-seropositive. The CDR3 runs from the conserved cysteine through the conserved F or W. A D gene is named only where the DNA matches it firmly. Size tells how often a clone was seen (once, few, many) or the class of an expanded clone, and some rows leave it out.

V gene: TRBV23-1
clone size: NA
J gene: TRBJ2-3
D gene: NA
CDR3 protein: CASSQWVSGLLYTDTQYF
CDR3 DNA: TGCGCCAGCAGTCAATGGGTTAGCGGTTTACTTTACACAGATACGCAGTATTTT

V gene: TRBV5-6
clone size: NA
J gene: TRBJ2-5
D gene: TRBD2
CDR3 protein: CASSAGVQQETQYF
CDR3 DNA: TGTGCCAGCAGCGCGGGGGTCCAACAAGAGACCCAGTACTTC

V gene: TRBV18
clone size: NA
J gene: TRBJ2-7
D gene: NA
CDR3 protein: CASSPGDTLYEQYF
CDR3 DNA: TGTGCCAGCTCACCGGGGGACACCCTATACGAGCAGTACTTC

V gene: TRBV18
clone size: NA
J gene: TRBJ2-5
D gene: NA
CDR3 protein: CASSLDFQETQYF
CDR3 DNA: TGTGCCAGCTCGTTGGACTTTCAAGAGACCCAGTACTTC

V gene: TRBV6-5
clone size: NA
J gene: TRBJ2-7
D gene: NA
CDR3 protein: CASTYLRSGEQYF
CDR3 DNA: TGTGCCAGCACCTACCTTCGGTCAGGGGAGCAGTACTTC

V gene: TRBV19
clone size: NA
J gene: TRBJ2-7
D gene: NA
CDR3 protein: CASSIDGFRGAGEQYF
CDR3 DNA: TGTGCCAGTAGTATAGATGGCTTCCGGGGGGCTGGCGAGCAGTACTTC

V gene: TRBV11-3
clone size: few
J gene: TRBJ1-1
D gene: TRBD1
CDR3 protein: CASSTHRDSEAFF
CDR3 DNA: TGTGCCAGCAGCACTCACCGGGACAGTGAAGCTTTCTTT

V gene: TRBV18
clone size: NA
J gene: TRBJ2-1
D gene: NA
CDR3 protein: CASSPPGGVGEQFF
CDR3 DNA: TGTGCCAGCTCACCACCGGGGGGAGTCGGGGAGCAGTTCTTC

V gene: TRBV7-6
clone size: few
J gene: TRBJ1-6
D gene: TRBD1
CDR3 protein: CASSSTGGQYNSPLHF
CDR3 DNA: TGTGCCAGCAGCTCGACAGGGGGCCAATATAATTCACCCCTCCACTTT

V gene: TRBV6-5
clone size: NA
J gene: TRBJ1-1
D gene: NA
CDR3 protein: CASSITENTEAFF
CDR3 DNA: TGTGCCAGCAGCATTACAGAGAACACTGAAGCTTTCTTT

V gene: TRBV19
clone size: NA
J gene: TRBJ1-1
D gene: NA
CDR3 protein: CASGLRGDTEAFF
CDR3 DNA: TGTGCCAGTGGTCTACGGGGAGATACTGAAGCTTTCTTT

V gene: TRBV10-2
clone size: NA
J gene: TRBJ2-3
D gene: TRBD2
CDR3 protein: CASYNPGLAGVADTQYF
CDR3 DNA: TGCGCCAGCTACAATCCGGGACTAGCGGGGGTGGCAGATACGCAGTATTTT

V gene: TRBV7-3
clone size: NA
J gene: TRBJ1-6
D gene: TRBD1
CDR3 protein: CASSASTGTGSPLHF
CDR3 DNA: TGTGCCAGCAGCGCCTCGACAGGGACAGGATCACCCCTCCACTTT

V gene: TRBV7-9
clone size: NA
J gene: TRBJ2-3
D gene: TRBD1
CDR3 protein: CSSSLAGKGQGTDTQYF
CDR3 DNA: TGTTCCAGCAGCTTAGCTGGTAAAGGACAGGGAACAGATACGCAGTATTTT

V gene: TRBV5-6
clone size: few
J gene: TRBJ2-3
D gene: TRBD2
CDR3 protein: CASSFIAGEDTQYF
CDR3 DNA: TGTGCCAGCAGCTTTATAGCGGGGGAAGATACGCAGTATTTT

V gene: TRBV2
clone size: NA
J gene: TRBJ2-6
D gene: TRBD1
CDR3 protein: CASSFRPGQGLSGANVLTF
CDR3 DNA: TGTGCCAGCAGTTTCCGGCCGGGACAGGGTTTGTCTGGGGCCAACGTCCTGACTTTC

V gene: TRBV15
clone size: once
J gene: TRBJ2-3
D gene: NA
CDR3 protein: CATSTGIVADTQYF
CDR3 DNA: TGTGCCACGTCCACAGGGATAGTGGCAGATACGCAGTATTTT

V gene: TRBV6-1
clone size: NA
J gene: TRBJ1-5
D gene: NA
CDR3 protein: CASSEVRTINQPQHF
CDR3 DNA: TGTGCCAGCAGTGAAGTCCGGACAATCAATCAGCCCCAGCATTTT

V gene: TRBV7-6
clone size: NA
J gene: TRBJ1-4
D gene: NA
CDR3 protein: CASSSTLGGEGEKLFF
CDR3 DNA: TGTGCCAGCAGCTCAACTCTTGGGGGCGAGGGTGAAAAACTGTTTTTT

V gene: TRBV5-1
clone size: NA
J gene: TRBJ2-2
D gene: NA
CDR3 protein: CASSSRTPNTGELFF
CDR3 DNA: TGCGCCAGCAGCTCGAGGACACCGAACACCGGGGAGCTGTTTTTT

V gene: TRBV7-6
clone size: NA
J gene: TRBJ2-7
D gene: TRBD2
CDR3 protein: CASRPITSGYEQYF
CDR3 DNA: TGTGCCAGCAGACCAATCACTAGCGGTTACGAGCAGTACTTC

V gene: TRBV2
clone size: NA
J gene: TRBJ1-5
D gene: TRBD1
CDR3 protein: CASSWTGGRGQPQHF
CDR3 DNA: TGTGCCAGCAGTTGGACAGGGGGCAGGGGACAGCCCCAGCATTTT

V gene: TRBV5-1
clone size: NA
J gene: TRBJ2-5
D gene: TRBD2
CDR3 protein: CASAASRGTSGGSGETQYF
CDR3 DNA: TGCGCCAGCGCAGCCTCACGGGGGACTAGCGGGGGGAGTGGAGAGACCCAGTACTTC

V gene: TRBV7-9
clone size: NA
J gene: TRBJ2-3
D gene: NA
CDR3 protein: CASSQIALQFTDTQYF
CDR3 DNA: TGTGCCAGCAGCCAAATAGCCCTGCAATTCACAGATACGCAGTATTTT

V gene: TRBV7-7
clone size: NA
J gene: TRBJ2-3
D gene: NA
CDR3 protein: CASSPLKVGRVNTQYF
CDR3 DNA: TGTGCTAGCAGCCCTCTTAAAGTGGGGCGCGTAAATACGCAGTATTTT

V gene: TRBV7-2
clone size: NA
J gene: TRBJ2-5
D gene: NA
CDR3 protein: CASSPYGGAQYF
CDR3 DNA: TGTGCCAGCAGCCCCTATGGCGGGGCCCAGTACTTC

V gene: TRBV9
clone size: NA
J gene: TRBJ1-6
D gene: NA
CDR3 protein: CASSVDRARGSPLHF
CDR3 DNA: TGTGCCAGCAGCGTAGATCGGGCCCGGGGGTCACCCCTCCACTTT

V gene: TRBV6-1
clone size: NA
J gene: TRBJ1-2
D gene: NA
CDR3 protein: CASRERTYGYTF
CDR3 DNA: TGTGCCAGCAGGGAGAGAACTTATGGCTACACCTTC

V gene: TRBV7-2
clone size: NA
J gene: TRBJ2-7
D gene: NA
CDR3 protein: CASSPNRAYEQYF
CDR3 DNA: TGTGCCAGCAGCCCAAACAGGGCCTACGAGCAGTACTTC

V gene: TRBV20-1
clone size: NA
J gene: TRBJ2-7
D gene: NA
CDR3 protein: CSARDTYEQYF
CDR3 DNA: TGCAGTGCTAGAGACACTTACGAGCAGTACTTC

V gene: TRBV25-1
clone size: NA
J gene: TRBJ2-5
D gene: NA
CDR3 protein: CASSDPGTQYF
CDR3 DNA: TGTGCCAGCAGTGACCCCGGGACCCAGTACTTC

V gene: TRBV18
clone size: NA
J gene: TRBJ2-3
D gene: TRBD1
CDR3 protein: CASSRRDRETDTQYF
CDR3 DNA: TGTGCCAGCTCACGCCGTGACAGGGAGACAGATACGCAGTATTTT

V gene: TRBV4-1
clone size: NA
J gene: TRBJ2-1
D gene: TRBD2
CDR3 protein: CASSPIGGEHEQFF
CDR3 DNA: TGCGCCAGCAGCCCTATTGGGGGGGAACATGAGCAGTTCTTC

V gene: TRBV5-6
clone size: NA
J gene: TRBJ1-1
D gene: NA
CDR3 protein: CASSPGNTEAFF
CDR3 DNA: TGTGCCAGCAGCCCGGGTAACACTGAAGCTTTCTTT

V gene: TRBV5-6
clone size: few
J gene: TRBJ2-4
D gene: TRBD2
CDR3 protein: CASSLGPAGGTNIQYF
CDR3 DNA: TGTGCCAGCAGCTTGGGTCCAGCGGGGGGAACAAACATTCAGTACTTC

V gene: TRBV18
clone size: few
J gene: TRBJ2-7
D gene: NA
CDR3 protein: CASSTLSYEQYF
CDR3 DNA: TGTGCCAGCTCAACTCTCTCCTACGAGCAGTACTTC

V gene: TRBV13
clone size: NA
J gene: TRBJ2-7
D gene: NA
CDR3 protein: CASSFSVNEQYF
CDR3 DNA: TGTGCCAGCAGCTTTTCGGTAAACGAGCAGTACTTC

V gene: TRBV5-1
clone size: NA
J gene: TRBJ2-2
D gene: NA
CDR3 protein: CASSLADTTGELFF
CDR3 DNA: TGCGCCAGCAGCTTGGCCGACACCACCGGGGAGCTGTTTTTT

V gene: TRBV18
clone size: NA
J gene: TRBJ2-5
D gene: NA
CDR3 protein: CASSPLQETQYF
CDR3 DNA: TGTGCCAGCTCACCTCTTCAAGAGACCCAGTACTTC

V gene: TRBV2
clone size: NA
J gene: TRBJ2-4
D gene: NA
CDR3 protein: CASSRSRDIQYF
CDR3 DNA: TGTGCCAGCAGTCGGTCCCGGGACATTCAGTACTTC

V gene: TRBV7-8
clone size: once
J gene: TRBJ2-3
D gene: NA
CDR3 protein: CASSLARLVNTDTQYF
CDR3 DNA: TGTGCCAGCAGCTTAGCGCGTCTGGTCAACACAGATACGCAGTATTTT

V gene: TRBV4-3
clone size: NA
J gene: TRBJ1-3
D gene: NA
CDR3 protein: CASSFGSGGELHTIYF
CDR3 DNA: TGCGCCAGCAGCTTCGGGTCGGGGGGCGAGCTCCACACCATATATTTT

V gene: TRBV6-5
clone size: NA
J gene: TRBJ1-5
D gene: NA
CDR3 protein: CASSYSVWSSQPQHF
CDR3 DNA: TGTGCCAGCAGTTACTCGGTGTGGAGTTCACAGCCCCAGCATTTT

V gene: TRBV5-1
clone size: NA
J gene: TRBJ1-6
D gene: NA
CDR3 protein: CASSSGVRSPLHF
CDR3 DNA: TGCGCCAGCAGCTCCGGGGTACGATCACCCCTCCACTTT

V gene: TRBV7-9
clone size: NA
J gene: TRBJ2-3
D gene: TRBD2
CDR3 protein: CASSNNGGDTQYF
CDR3 DNA: TGTGCCAGCAGCAACAACGGGGGGGATACGCAGTATTTT

V gene: TRBV5-1
clone size: few
J gene: TRBJ1-3
D gene: TRBD1
CDR3 protein: CASSLQDRGDTIYF
CDR3 DNA: TGCGCCAGCAGCTTGCAGGACAGGGGCGACACCATATATTTT

V gene: TRBV14
clone size: NA
J gene: TRBJ1-1
D gene: NA
CDR3 protein: CASSQETPQYTEAFF
CDR3 DNA: TGTGCCAGCAGCCAGGAGACTCCGCAGTACACTGAAGCTTTCTTT

V gene: TRBV7-9
clone size: NA
J gene: TRBJ1-4
D gene: NA
CDR3 protein: CASSLGTESRVEKLFF
CDR3 DNA: TGTGCCAGCAGCTTAGGGACTGAATCAAGGGTTGAAAAACTGTTTTTT

V gene: TRBV25-1
clone size: NA
J gene: TRBJ2-7
D gene: TRBD2
CDR3 protein: CANSVPGGGQGSYEQYF
CDR3 DNA: TGTGCCAACAGTGTCCCCGGGGGGGGGCAGGGAAGCTACGAGCAGTACTTC

V gene: TRBV30
clone size: few
J gene: TRBJ1-1
D gene: NA
CDR3 protein: CAWSLTGNTEAFF
CDR3 DNA: TGTGCCTGGAGCCTCACAGGGAACACTGAAGCTTTCTTT

V gene: TRBV6-1
clone size: NA
J gene: TRBJ1-4
D gene: NA
CDR3 protein: CASSPHFATNEKLFF
CDR3 DNA: TGTGCCAGCAGTCCCCATTTTGCAACTAATGAAAAACTGTTTTTT

V gene: TRBV4-2
clone size: NA
J gene: TRBJ2-5
D gene: TRBD2
CDR3 protein: CASGVGTSGGGETQYF
CDR3 DNA: TGTGCCAGCGGGGTAGGGACTAGCGGGGGAGGGGAGACCCAGTACTTC